This passage covers 22 T cell receptor beta chains from one sample sequenced in a study of early T cells in non-severe SARS-CoV-2 infection (dated by TCRdb to the early 2020s). Library creation used 5' RACE. The data were produced on a NextSeq 500. The public reads were reanalyzed by TCRdb: fastp trimming at Q25, MiXCR alignment, in-frame beta chains only. Rows with a matching CDR3 protein are joined into one entry that keeps the most common DNA and genes. The sample table lists approximately 79,000 distinct CDR3 sequences, roughly 13% of them with a count of one. Of the sample, 5.5% to 7.5% is held by the ten largest clones. Sequencing input: whole blood. These receptors all come from an adult who was a healthcare worker with PCR-confirmed SARS-CoV-2 infection or an uninfected control (not recorded which).

The CDR3 sequence is CSVEPSPSGSNEQFF. The CDR3 DNA is TGCAGCGTCGAACCTTCTCCCAGCGGGAGCAATGAGCAGTTCTTC. This rearrangement joins TRBV29-1 to TRBJ2-1; 8 nucleotides agree with TRBD2. The CDR3 runs 15 residues. The germline V gene has CDR1 SQVTM and CDR2 ANQGSEA. V trimming: 6 bases; J trimming: 6 bases; junction bases outside the gene matches: 13.

This clonotype was seen more than once but under ten times. This sequence joins TRBV30 and TRBJ1-6, with 9 bases aligning to TRBD1. After removal of 4 bases from V and 9 bases from J, the junction contained 4 bases not matched to a gene. This CDR3 region has 13 residues. Germline V gene sequence: CDR1 GTSNPN, CDR2 SVGIG (reference sequence). The CDR3 protein is CAWKGQGTSPLHF. The CDR3 DNA reads as TGTGCCTGGAAAGGACAGGGGACTTCACCCCTCCACTTT.

This clonotype was counted ten times or more. V gene TRBV4-2 combines with J gene TRBJ2-1, with 8 nucleotides matching TRBD1. Trimming cost V 0 bases and J 5 bases; bases outside gene matches: 6. The CDR3 runs to 16 residues. Germline loops: CDR1 LGHNA, CDR2 YNFKEQ. This CDR3 reads CASSQDDETGDNEQFF. CDR3 nucleotides: TGTGCCAGCAGCCAAGATGATGAGACAGGGGACAATGAGCAGTTCTTC.

This clonotype was seen only a few times. The junction departs from germline at one end; a sequencing error may be responsible. The chain couples TRBV3-1 to TRBJ1-1, with D possibly matching TRBD1 (5 bases). The CDR3 extends over 15 amino acids. The germline gives CDR1 LGHDT, CDR2 YNNKEL (reference sequence). In DNA, the CDR3 is TGTGCCAGAAGCCACGTGGGCAGGGAAGACACTGAAGCTTTCTTT. This translates into CARSHVGREDTEAFF.

The chain is built from TRBV29-1 and TRBJ1-1; D call uncertain. Trimming removed 4 bases at V and 6 bases at J, with 12 bases between. Germline loops: CDR1 SQVTM, CDR2 ANQGSEA. This CDR3 contains 12 residues. The CDR3, as DNA: TGCAGCGTTGGGGATGGGGAACCTGAAGCTTTCTTT. It translates to CSVGDGEPEAFF.

The V gene is TRBV20-1, the J gene TRBJ2-3, with TRBD2 identical over 11 bases. This CDR3 has 14 amino acids. CDR1 DFQATT and CDR2 SNEGSKA come from the germline V gene (reference sequence). V shed 5 bases, J shed 2 bases, and the junction held 3 bases outside the gene matches. CDR3 protein: CSAVAGGYTDTQYF. The CDR3 DNA reads TGCAGTGCTGTAGCGGGGGGGTACACAGATACGCAGTATTTT.

This CDR3 is CASSLPRGGPFSYEQYF. The CDR3 DNA reads TGCGCCAGCAGCTTGCCCCGCGGCGGGCCTTTCTCCTACGAGCAGTACTTC. V and J are TRBV5-1 and TRBJ2-7; weak D call: TRBD2 (5 bases). Trimming took 1 base from V and 0 from J, leaving 17 bases between them. This CDR3 is 17 amino acids long. Germline CDR1 SGHRS, CDR2 YFSETQ. Combining the CDR3 with reference TRBV5-1 and TRBJ2-7 gives the whole variable domain KAGVTQTPRYLIKTRGQQVTLSCSPISGHRSVSWYQQTPGQGLQFLFEYFSETQRNKGNFPGRFSGRQFSNSRSEMNVSTLELGDSALYLCASSLPRGGPFSYEQYFGPGTRLTVT.

Many counts were recorded for this clonotype. The chain has TRBV20-1 and TRBJ1-1, with 7 bases matching TRBD1. Looked up from germline, CDR1 is DFQATT and CDR2 is SNEGSKA (reference sequence). This CDR3 comprises 13 residues. J lost 3 bases, V lost 4 bases, and 5 bases had no gene match. The DNA for the CDR3 is TGCAGTGCTACCGACAGGGCGGACACTGAAGCTTTCTTT. Encoded protein: CSATDRADTEAFF.

This clonotype was picked up many times. The chain couples TRBV27 to TRBJ2-2; D may match TRBD1 or TRBD2 (5 bases each). V was clipped by 7 bases and J by 2 bases, with 17 bases between them. The CDR3 is 16 residues long. Germline lookup yields CDR1 MNHEY and CDR2 SMNVEV (reference sequence). The CDR3 DNA reads TGTGCCAGCACCCGAAAGGGACCAAGAAACACCGGGGAGCTGTTTTTT. As protein: CASTRKGPRNTGELFF.

This clonotype occurred many times. The chain recombines TRBV4-1 with TRBJ2-5, with D possibly matching TRBD1 (6 bases). This CDR3 has 14 residues. Germline-derived CDR1 and CDR2 are MGHRA and YSYEKL. Deletions cut 2 bases from V and 4 bases from J, with 11 bases between. CDR3 loop: CASSQHRVRETQYF. The CDR3 nucleotides are TGCGCCAGCAGCCAACACAGGGTCCGAGAGACCCAGTACTTC.

V is TRBV3-1 and J is TRBJ1-1, with D possibly TRBD1 on 6 matching bases. Germline-derived CDR1 and CDR2 are LGHDT and YNNKEL (reference sequence). There are 15 residues in the CDR3. V was shortened by 4 bases and J by 1 base, with 13 bases between the two germline ends. The CDR3 region is CASSRLIGGNTEAFF. CDR3 in DNA: TGTGCCAGCAGCCGCCTAATAGGGGGGAACACTGAAGCTTTCTTT.

This clonotype was picked up a small number of times. V usage is TRBV12-3 or TRBV12-4 and J usage is TRBJ1-1; no firm D call. This CDR3 spans 14 amino acids. Trimming pared 6 bases from V and 2 bases from J, leaving 13 bases between. This CDR3 reads CASSPSGFNTEAFF. The CDR3 DNA reads as TGTGCCAGCAGCCCCTCTGGGTTTAACACTGAAGCTTTCTTT.

On this clonotype itself: Given a much more abundant clone one base away, this may be a read error. The chain has TRBV12-3 or TRBV12-4 and TRBJ2-1, with D perhaps TRBD1 (5 bases). The CDR3 runs 14 residues. The CDR3 DNA is TGTGCCAGCAGTTGGGGCAGCTCCTACAATGAGCGGTTCTTC. Protein product: CASSWGSSYNERFF.

This clonotype was seen repeatedly, ten times or more. The chain is built from TRBV9 and TRBJ1-2, with D possibly TRBD1 on 6 matching bases. Deletions cut 4 bases from V and 4 bases from J, with 14 bases between. The CDR3 is 14 residues long. Germline assignment: CDR1 SGDLS and CDR2 YYNGEE. CDR3 in amino acids: CASSPLGAAYGYTF. The CDR3, as DNA: TGTGCCAGCAGCCCACTGGGGGCGGCCTATGGCTACACCTTC. The full variable domain, in which reference TRBV9 and TRBJ1-2 provide the parts outside the CDR3, is DSGVTQTPKHLITATGQRVTLRCSPRSGDLSVYWYQQSLDQGLQFLIQYYNGEERAKGNILERFSAQQFPDLHSELNLSSLELGDSALYFCASSPLGAAYGYTFGSGTRLTVV.

The V and J genes are TRBV5-5 and TRBJ1-1; D possibly corresponds to TRBD1 (6 bases). V was clipped by 4 bases and J by 7 bases, with 29 bases between them. Germline loops: CDR1 SGHKS, CDR2 YYEKEE (reference sequence). The CDR3 totals 18 residues. CDR3 nucleotide sequence: TGTGCCAGCAGCGTAGACCAACCCCGCATAGACAGGCTATTTGAAGCTTTCTTT. As protein: CASSVDQPRIDRLFEAFF. Complete variable domain (other parts from reference TRBV5-5 and TRBJ1-1): DAGVTQSPTHLIKTRGQQVTLRCSPISGHKSVSWYQQVLGQGPQFIFQYYEKEERGRGNFPDRFSARQFPNYSSELNVNALLLGDSALYLCASSVDQPRIDRLFEAFFGQGTRLTVV.

The chain employs TRBV6-6 and TRBJ2-1; TRBD1 might be the D (5 bases). The CDR3 spans 14 residues. Germline CDR1 is MNHNY and CDR2 is SVGAGI (reference sequence). V was clipped by 3 bases and J by 7 bases, with 13 bases between them. CDR3 bases: TGTGCCAGCAGTTATATCGCCAGGGCGAATGAGCAGTTCTTC. The encoded protein is CASSYIARANEQFF.

This clonotype has just a few counts. This chain joins TRBV3-1 and TRBJ2-3; D remains unclear. The CDR3 runs 15 residues. Germline V gene data show CDR1 as LGHDT and CDR2 as YNNKEL (reference sequence). The germline V and J ends were trimmed by 0 bases and 3 bases, with 10 bases remaining between them. The CDR3 here is CASSQEAPLTDTQYF. The CDR3 coding sequence is TGTGCCAGCAGCCAAGAGGCCCCCCTTACAGATACGCAGTATTTT.

This chain joins TRBV10-3 and TRBJ2-5; perhaps TRBD1 as D (6 bases). Per the germline V gene, CDR1 is ENHRY and CDR2 is SYGVKD. The CDR3 sequence is 13 residues long. The V end lost 6 bases, the J end lost 4 bases, and 12 bases lay between the germline ends. The CDR3 DNA follows: TGTGCCATCAGCGCAGGGGATGGAGAGACCCAGTACTTC. Its translation is CAISAGDGETQYF.

The chain links TRBV7-3 to TRBJ2-3; D is unresolved. Germline CDR1 SGHTA, CDR2 FQGTGA. This CDR3 is built from 14 residues. Trimming shortened V by 5 bases and J by 4 bases, and 13 bases separated the two germline ends. CDR3 coding DNA: TGTGCCAGCAGCCCTCGGACCCGGGCAGATACGCAGTATTTT. Protein product: CASSPRTRADTQYF.

This sequence joins TRBV29-1 and TRBJ1-1; D not certain. Trimming left V 5 bases short and J 4 bases short, with 17 bases between. In germline, CDR1 is SQVTM, CDR2 ANQGSEA. The CDR3 runs to 14 residues. As DNA, the CDR3 is TGCAGCGTTCCGATTTCCTTGTTAGGCACTGAAGCTTTCTTT. It codes for CSVPISLLGTEAFF.

The sample holds a few counts of this clonotype. A read error may account for a junction end that differs from germline. The genes are TRBV7-8 and TRBJ1-6; D possibly corresponds to TRBD1 (6 bases). CDR3 size: 15 residues. From germline, CDR1 is SGHVS and CDR2 FQNEAQ. In DNA, the CDR3 is TGTGCCAGCAGCTTAGTTGACGGGGGCAATTCACCCCTCCATTTT. Translating gives CASSLVDGGNSPLHF.

In its sample, this clonotype was seen a few times. The J gene is TRBJ1-3, the V gene TRBV9; D gene uncertain. Trimming removed 3 bases from V and 0 bases from J, with 7 bases in between. The germline V gene has CDR1 SGDLS and CDR2 YYNGEE. The CDR3 has 14 amino acids. CDR3 in amino acids: CASSGSSSGNTIYF. The CDR3, as DNA: TGTGCCAGCAGCGGCTCCTCCTCTGGAAACACCATATATTTT.